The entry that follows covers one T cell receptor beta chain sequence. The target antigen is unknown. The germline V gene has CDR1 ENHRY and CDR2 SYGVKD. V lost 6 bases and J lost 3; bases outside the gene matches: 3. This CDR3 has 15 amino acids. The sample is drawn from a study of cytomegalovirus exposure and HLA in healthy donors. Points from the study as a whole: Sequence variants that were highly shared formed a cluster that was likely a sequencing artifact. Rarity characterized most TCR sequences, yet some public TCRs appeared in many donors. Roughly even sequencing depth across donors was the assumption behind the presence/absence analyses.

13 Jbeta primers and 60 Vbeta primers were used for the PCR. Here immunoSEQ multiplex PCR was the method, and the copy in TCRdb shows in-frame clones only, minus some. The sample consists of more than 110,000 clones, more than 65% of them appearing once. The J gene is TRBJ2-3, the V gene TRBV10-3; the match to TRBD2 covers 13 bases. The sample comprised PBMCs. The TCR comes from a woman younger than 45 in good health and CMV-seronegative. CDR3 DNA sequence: TGTGCCATCAGGAAGACTAGCGGGGGGACAGATACGCAGTATTTT. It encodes CAIRKTSGGTDTQYF.